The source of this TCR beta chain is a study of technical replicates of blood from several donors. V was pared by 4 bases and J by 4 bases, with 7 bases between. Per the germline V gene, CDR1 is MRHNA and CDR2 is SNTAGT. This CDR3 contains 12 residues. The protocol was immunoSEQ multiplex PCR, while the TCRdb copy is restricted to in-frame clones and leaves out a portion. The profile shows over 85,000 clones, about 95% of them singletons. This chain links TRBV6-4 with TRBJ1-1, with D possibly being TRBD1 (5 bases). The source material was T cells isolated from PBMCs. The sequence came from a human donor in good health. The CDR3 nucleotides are TGTGCCAGCAGTGGGGGGGGCACTGAAGCTTTCTTT. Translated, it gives CASSGGGTEAFF.